The 13 T cell receptor beta chains reported below all come from one sample, sequenced in a study of shared clonotypes between healthy human individuals. This table comes from immunoSEQ multiplex PCR, and its TCRdb copy is limited to in-frame clones, with some not included. Among 2 million to 2.5 million clones, approximately 93% were seen once, and the ten largest hold 0.39%. The specimen sequenced was naive CD4+ T cells from PBMCs. Subset indicated: CD45RA+ positively selected. These receptors were obtained from a man aged 18 to 29 in good health. Some clones in this sample may be carry-over from other donors' samples.

This chain connects TRBV30 to TRBJ2-5; TRBD1 agrees at 7 bases. Germline trimming cut 5 bases from V and 11 bases from J; bases unmatched to any gene: 11. This CDR3 comprises 12 residues. Germline-derived CDR1 and CDR2 are GTSNPN and SVGIG (reference sequence). The CDR3 loop is CAWWQGVGEQYF. The CDR3 nucleotides are TGTGCCTGGTGGCAGGGGGTCGGGGAGCAGTACTTC.

The chain links TRBV11-1 to TRBJ2-3, with TRBD2 matching 12 bases. This CDR3 comprises 18 residues. The trim removed 0 bases at V and 4 bases at J, leaving 8 bases unmatched. Germline V gene lookup returns CDR1 SGHAT and CDR2 FQDESV (reference sequence). The CDR3 protein is CASSLAGLAGGLADTQYF. In DNA, the CDR3 is TGTGCCAGCAGCTTAGCCGGGCTAGCGGGAGGGCTCGCAGATACGCAGTATTTT.

The chain links TRBV19 to TRBJ2-1; tentatively, D is TRBD1 (6 bases). CDR3 length: 14 residues. From germline, CDR1 is LNHDA and CDR2 SQIVND (reference sequence). Trimming took 2 bases from V and 5 from J, leaving 10 bases between them. The CDR3 here is CASSILGADNEQFF. The CDR3 DNA sequence: TGTGCCAGTAGTATACTGGGGGCAGACAATGAGCAGTTCTTC.

The gene calls are TRBV21-1 and TRBJ2-7; TRBD1 is taken as the D call from the table, unchecked against the DNA. TRBV21-1 is annotated as a pseudogene. The CDR3 loop spans 12 amino acids. Written as DNA, the CDR3 is TGTGCCAGCAGCAAGACAAACTACGAGCAGTACTTC. Its protein is CASSKTNYEQYF.

The chain links TRBV7-9 to TRBJ1-1; D is possibly TRBD1 (5 bases). Germline values: CDR1 SEHNR, CDR2 FQNEAQ (reference sequence). The V and J ends lost 5 bases and 6 bases respectively, with 22 bases between them. This CDR3 has 16 residues. The CDR3 bases are TGTGCCAGCAGCCCAGCCCTGGGACGCCAGGTCCCTGAAGCTTTCTTT. It specifies CASSPALGRQVPEAFF.

V usage is TRBV9 and J usage is TRBJ2-1; 11 bases are shared with TRBD2. The CDR3 covers 20 residues. Trimming cost V 3 bases and J 0 bases; bases outside gene matches: 14. Germline V CDR1 and CDR2: SGDLS, YYNGEE. The CDR3 spells CASSALTGTSGPSSYNEQFF. For the CDR3, the DNA is TGTGCCAGCAGCGCTTTGACCGGGACTAGCGGACCGAGCTCCTACAATGAGCAGTTCTTC.

The chain uses TRBV19 and TRBJ2-7; D not resolved. The CDR3 is 11 amino acids. V lost 8 bases, J lost 6 bases, and 11 bases lay in between. Germline V gene sequence: CDR1 LNHDA, CDR2 SQIVND (reference sequence). CDR3: CASGLLGEQYF. The CDR3 DNA reads TGTGCCAGTGGGTTGCTAGGCGAGCAGTACTTC. The full variable domain, its missing parts supplied by reference TRBV19 and TRBJ2-7, is DGGITQSPKYLFRKEGQNVTLSCEQNLNHDAMYWYRQDPGQGLRLIYYSQIVNDFQKGDIAEGYSVSREKKESFPLTVTSAQKNPTAFYLCASGLLGEQYFGPGTRLTVT.

This clone was picked up one time. This sequence joins TRBV6-5 and TRBJ2-3, with 8 bases lining up with TRBD2. Germline values: CDR1 MNHEY, CDR2 SVGAGI. After removal of 6 bases from V and 4 bases from J, the junction contained 9 bases not matched to a gene. The CDR3 is 15 residues long. As DNA, the CDR3 is TGTGCCAGCAGCCGTAGCGGGAACGGCGCAGATACGCAGTATTTT. Encoded protein: CASSRSGNGADTQYF.

This chain links TRBV7-9 with TRBJ2-5, with D hard to call. V was clipped by 1 base and J by 7 bases, with 13 bases between them. This CDR3 region has 14 residues. Germline CDR1 SEHNR, CDR2 FQNEAQ (reference sequence). The CDR3 nucleotides read TGTGCCAGCAGCTTAGAGGTCCCAACGGGGACCCAGTACTTC. Its protein is CASSLEVPTGTQYF.

The chain is built from TRBV4-3 and TRBJ1-1; D gene uncertain. CDR1 and CDR2 (germline): LGHNA, YSLEER. Deletions cut 0 bases from V and 2 bases from J, with 10 bases between. The CDR3 is 15 residues long. The CDR3 reads CASSQDGEINTEAFF. CDR3 DNA sequence: TGCGCCAGCAGCCAAGATGGGGAGATAAACACTGAAGCTTTCTTT.

The chain has TRBV11-2 and TRBJ1-2; D is unresolved. This CDR3 is 13 amino acids long. The germline V and J ends were trimmed by 4 bases and 2 bases, with 8 bases remaining between them. Germline V gene sequence: CDR1 SGHAT, CDR2 FQNNGV. CDR3 sequence: CASSSIGNYGYTF. The CDR3 DNA sequence: TGTGCCAGCAGCTCCATAGGAAACTATGGCTACACCTTC.

CDR3 residues: CASSPALAELSYEQYF. CDR3 in DNA: TGTGCCAGCAGCCCCGCGCTAGCGGAACTCTCCTACGAGCAGTACTTC. The V call is TRBV5-5, the J call TRBJ2-7; 7 bases agree with TRBD2. V was clipped by 4 bases and J by 0 bases; unmatched bases: 10. Looked up from germline, CDR1 is SGHKS and CDR2 is YYEKEE (reference sequence). CDR3 length: 16 amino acids.

This chain links TRBV5-1 with TRBJ1-3, with D possibly being TRBD1 (5 bases). The length of the CDR3 is 15 residues. The V end was cut by 5 bases, the J end by 4 bases, with 16 bases between. CDR1 is SGHRS and CDR2 is YFSETQ in the germline V gene. The CDR3 DNA follows: TGCGCCAGCAGTTTGATCCAGGGTGGCGGAAACACCATATATTTT. This codes for CASSLIQGGGNTIYF.